This record looks at one T cell receptor beta chain sequence and its context. The target antigen is unknown. These data belong to a study of cytomegalovirus exposure and HLA in healthy donors. The V gene end was trimmed by 0 bases and the J gene end by 2 bases; junction bases not matched to a gene: 7. This CDR3 spans 17 amino acids. Germline CDR1 SGHRS, CDR2 YFSETQ. Study findings and constraints: No immune exposure information besides CMV serostatus was available. A missense DCLRE1C variant was associated with V- and J-gene trimming of TCR beta chains in a later analysis, and an independent cohort replicated the association.

A multiplex PCR was run with 60 Vbeta primers and 13 Jbeta primers. Clones were read by immunoSEQ multiplex PCR, and TCRdb kept only the in-frame ones, dropping some. The sample lists 150,000 or so clones, more than 60% occurring once. The chain has TRBV5-1 and TRBJ2-3; 9 nucleotides align to TRBD2. Input material: PBMCs. The sequence derives from a young man in good health and CMV-seropositive. CDR3 residues: CASSLGGLAGNTDTQYF. DNA of the CDR3: TGCGCCAGCAGCTTGGGGGGGCTAGCGGGAAACACAGATACGCAGTATTTT.